The next 22 T cell receptor beta chains were all read from a single sample in a study of T cell responses to AZD1222 COVID-19 vaccine. Clones were read by immunoSEQ multiplex PCR, and TCRdb kept only the in-frame ones, dropping some. The sample holds about 160,000 clones; roughly nine tenths are singletons and the top ten take approximately 6.9%. The specimen was peripheral blood, collected on day 0 of AZD1222 vaccination. These receptors came from an adult in good health.

The rearrangement joins TRBV4-2 to TRBJ1-2; D may be TRBD1 (5 bases). There are 16 residues in the CDR3. V was clipped by 0 bases and J by 5 bases, with 16 bases between them. Germline-derived CDR1 and CDR2 are LGHNA and YNFKEQ. CDR3 DNA sequence: TGTGCCAGCAGCCAAGAAGCGCCCCAGGGTGGTTATGGCTACACCTTC. This translates into CASSQEAPQGGYGYTF.

This clone has more than one count but fewer than ten. This chain connects TRBV7-3 to TRBJ2-1; a weak D match, TRBD1 (6 bases). CDR1 is SGHTA, CDR2 FQGTGA, per germline. This CDR3 is built from 15 residues. With 5 bases removed from V and 0 bases from J, the gap between germline ends came to 11 bases. The CDR3 sequence: CASSHGGPSYNEQFF. The CDR3 DNA is TGTGCCAGCAGCCATGGGGGCCCCTCCTACAATGAGCAGTTCTTC.

In this sample, this clone turned up once. This rearrangement joins TRBV27 to TRBJ2-1; D is ambiguous. CDR3 length equals 12 residues. Germline V CDR1 and CDR2: MNHEY, SMNVEV (reference sequence). The germline V and J ends were trimmed by 6 bases and 6 bases, with 9 bases remaining between them. The CDR3: CASSVLGNEQFF. For the CDR3, the DNA is TGTGCCAGCAGCGTCTTGGGCAATGAGCAGTTCTTC.

This chain links TRBV5-1 with TRBJ1-2, with D hard to call. The CDR3 is 13 residues long. V shed 0 bases and J shed 8 bases, with 11 bases lying between them. Germline CDR1 reads SGHRS; CDR2 reads YFSETQ. Here the CDR3 reads CASSLAPEGGYTF. In nucleotides, the CDR3 is TGCGCCAGCAGCTTGGCTCCGGAAGGGGGCTACACCTTC.

CDR3 loop: CASSLAQVVGADTQYF. The DNA of the CDR3 is TGTGCCAGCAGCTTAGCACAGGTCGTGGGAGCAGATACGCAGTATTTT. This sequence joins TRBV7-2 and TRBJ2-3, with D possibly called TRBD1 or TRBD2 (5 bases each). The CDR3 extends over 16 amino acids. V lost 0 bases and J lost 4, with 14 bases in between. Germline V gene data show CDR1 as SGHTA and CDR2 as FQGNSA.

V usage is TRBV10-3 and J usage is TRBJ2-3; TRBD2 aligns across 10 bases. The germline V gene has CDR1 ENHRY and CDR2 SYGVKD. J gave up 6 bases and V 6 bases, and 12 bases lay outside the gene matches. This CDR3 is 16 amino acids long. CDR3 loop: CAISPRLAGAMDTQYF. The CDR3 DNA follows: TGTGCCATCAGCCCCCGCCTAGCGGGGGCCATGGATACGCAGTATTTT.

This chain links TRBV5-8 with TRBJ2-7; D unclear. The V and J ends lost 0 bases and 0 bases respectively, with 7 bases between them. Germline values: CDR1 SGHTS, CDR2 YDEGEE. CDR3 length: 14 amino acids. CDR3 sequence reads: CASSLVGLSYEQYF. The CDR3 DNA follows: TGTGCCAGCAGCTTGGTAGGTCTCTCCTACGAGCAGTACTTC.

V is TRBV5-4 and J is TRBJ2-5, with 9 bases fitting TRBD2. With 0 bases clipped from V and 4 bases from J, the junction kept 7 bases outside the gene matches. Germline V gene data show CDR1 as SGHNT and CDR2 as YYREEE (reference sequence). The CDR3 totals 16 residues. Written as DNA, the CDR3 is TGTGCCAGCAGCTTGGCTGGCGGGGGGGCCGGAGAGACCCAGTACTTC. Its translation is CASSLAGGGAGETQYF.

This CDR3 reads CASSLVANEQFF. The CDR3 nucleotides are TGTGCCAGCAGCTTAGTTGCCAATGAGCAGTTCTTC. The chain carries TRBV11-3 and TRBJ2-1; D remains unclear. Trimming pared 1 base from V and 6 bases from J, leaving 4 bases between. The CDR3 consists of 12 residues. Per the germline V gene, CDR1 is SGHNT and CDR2 is YENEEA.

This chain joins TRBV2 and TRBJ1-4, with 7 nucleotides matching TRBD1. Germline CDR1 reads SNHLY; CDR2 reads FYNNEI. The CDR3 length is 15 residues. Germline trimming cut 5 bases from V and 1 base from J; bases unmatched to any gene: 4. The CDR3, as DNA: TGTGCCAGCAGTCAAAGGGGGCTAACTAATGAAAAACTGTTTTTT. This gives the protein CASSQRGLTNEKLFF.

This chain links TRBV15 with TRBJ1-2; possibly TRBD1 for D (6 bases). CDR3 size: 15 residues. Trimming stripped 4 bases from V and 2 bases from J, with 14 bases between. The V gene's germline CDR1 is LNHNV and CDR2 YYDKDF (reference sequence). CDR3 bases: TGTGCCACCAGCAAATCGGGGGGGCTAAACTATGGCTACACCTTC. It encodes CATSKSGGLNYGYTF.

This chain connects TRBV5-1 to TRBJ2-7, with D hard to call. The germline CDR1 and CDR2 sequences are SGHRS and YFSETQ. Trimming stripped 4 bases from V and 6 bases from J, with 2 bases between. The CDR3 loop spans 9 amino acids. CDR3 DNA sequence: TGCGCCAGCAGCAGCGAGCAGTACGTC. It translates to CASSSEQYV.

The genes are TRBV7-8 and TRBJ2-7; D assignment may be TRBD1 or TRBD2 (6 bases each). Germline lookup yields CDR1 SGHVS and CDR2 FQNEAQ. The CDR3 runs to 15 residues. The V end lost 7 bases, the J end lost 7 bases, and 23 bases lay between the germline ends. CDR3 nucleotide sequence: TGTGCCAGCACCTGGGGGGACAACCCCTACTGGGAGCAGTACTTC. It specifies CASTWGDNPYWEQYF.

This clone was detected only a few times. This CDR3 is CASSGAGQGFTEAFF. In nucleotides, the CDR3 is TGTGCCAGCAGCGGAGCCGGACAGGGGTTCACTGAAGCTTTCTTT. The chain links TRBV11-1 to TRBJ1-1, with 9 positions matching TRBD1. The germline V gene has CDR1 SGHAT and CDR2 FQDESV (reference sequence). This CDR3 region has 15 residues. Trimming took 5 bases from V and 4 from J; bases not matched to a gene: 8.

The rearrangement links TRBV11-2 to TRBJ1-1; weak D call: TRBD1 (5 bases). Looked up from germline, CDR1 is SGHAT and CDR2 is FQNNGV. Trimming stripped 0 bases from V and 8 bases from J, with 7 bases between. The CDR3 contains 12 residues. CDR3 coding DNA: TGTGCCAGCAGCTTAGAACGGACAGAAGCTTTCTTT. It yields the protein CASSLERTEAFF.

J is TRBJ2-7 and V is TRBV19; D may be TRBD1 (5 bases). Trimming left V 8 bases short and J 0 bases short, with 11 bases between. CDR1 is LNHDA and CDR2 is SQIVND in the germline V gene (reference sequence). This CDR3 contains 13 residues. For the CDR3, the DNA is TGTGCCAGTTCTCCAGGGATCTCCTACGAGCAGTACTTC. It specifies CASSPGISYEQYF.

V and J are TRBV4-2 and TRBJ2-7, with TRBD1 identical over 9 bases. The CDR3 is 14 residues long. The V segment lost 1 base and the J segment 3 bases; nucleotides outside the gene matches: 1. The germline V gene has CDR1 LGHNA and CDR2 YNFKEQ. CDR3 DNA sequence: TGTGCCAGCAGCCAAGGGACAGGGGACTACGAGCAGTACTTC. Its protein product is CASSQGTGDYEQYF.

This clone was counted a single time. The V gene is TRBV25-1, the J gene TRBJ1-6; TRBD1 matches 7 bases. The CDR3 totals 15 residues. CDR1 MGHDK and CDR2 SYGVNS come from the germline V gene. The V and J ends lost 6 bases and 9 bases, in that order; junction bases with no gene match: 11. The CDR3 protein is CASSVGQVNSSPLHF. The CDR3 DNA sequence: TGTGCCAGCAGCGTTGGACAGGTCAATTCTTCACCCCTCCACTTT.

This chain links TRBV10-1 with TRBJ2-2; D perhaps matches TRBD1 (7 bases). This CDR3 comprises 15 residues. V was pared by 3 bases and J by 0 bases, with 8 bases between. Germline values: CDR1 WNHNN, CDR2 SYGVQD (reference sequence). The CDR3 loop is CASSDRGANTGELFF. DNA for the CDR3: TGCGCCAGCAGTGACAGGGGGGCGAACACCGGGGAGCTGTTTTTT.

The rearrangement joins TRBV7-8 to TRBJ1-5; possible D gene TRBD1, 5 bases. The CDR3 totals 16 residues. V dropped 5 bases and J dropped 5 bases, with 19 bases sitting between them. Germline V gene sequence: CDR1 SGHVS, CDR2 FQNEAQ. The CDR3 region is CASSPSSGGLHQPQHF. In DNA, the CDR3 is TGTGCCAGCAGCCCGTCGAGTGGGGGGTTGCATCAGCCCCAGCATTTT.

The chain employs TRBV6-2 or TRBV6-3 and TRBJ2-7; no clear D. The CDR3 is 13 residues long. The V gene's germline CDR1 is MNHEY and CDR2 SVGEGT. V was trimmed by 6 bases and J by 2 bases, leaving 11 bases between them. CDR3 residues: CASSLSGPYEQYV. As DNA, the CDR3 is TGTGCCAGCAGCCTGTCGGGCCCCTACGAGCAGTACGTC.

The chain couples TRBV7-8 to TRBJ2-7, with D possibly being TRBD2 (5 bases). The CDR3 runs to 17 residues. The V end lost 3 bases, the J end lost 3 bases, and 21 bases lay between the germline ends. Germline CDR1 SGHVS, CDR2 FQNEAQ. The CDR3 loop is CASSLALIGGLSYEQYF. As DNA, the CDR3 is TGTGCCAGCAGCTTGGCTTTAATCGGAGGACTTAGCTACGAGCAGTACTTC.